This is a list of T cell receptor beta chains from one sample in a study of blood T cell repertoires in COVID-19. Only in-frame clones appear in the TCRdb table, and some are missing; sequencing was by immunoSEQ multiplex PCR. The sample yields 120,000 to 150,000 clones, roughly 84% seen once. Sequenced: peripheral blood. The source is a young man with COVID-19, enrolled during active disease. CDR3s include the opening cysteine and the closing phenylalanine or tryptophan. The D gene is left open where the match is weak. A row's size may be missing; if present it is once, few, many or a size class.

v_call: TRBV2
d_call: TRBD1
clone_size: NA
j_call: TRBJ1-2
cdr3_aa: CASVRDSNYGYTF
cdr3_nt: TGTGCCAGCGTACGGGACAGCAACTATGGCTACACCTTC

v_call: TRBV30
d_call: NA
clone_size: NA
j_call: TRBJ2-2
cdr3_aa: CAWSRLIQGRGTGELFF
cdr3_nt: TGTGCCTGGAGTAGGCTCATACAGGGTCGCGGCACCGGGGAGCTGTTTTTT

v_call: TRBV6-4
d_call: TRBD2
clone_size: NA
j_call: TRBJ2-1
cdr3_aa: CASSAGTSDYNEQFF
cdr3_nt: TGTGCCAGCAGTGCCGGGACTAGCGATTACAATGAGCAGTTCTTC

v_call: TRBV6-2/TRBV6-3
d_call: NA
clone_size: NA
j_call: TRBJ1-5
cdr3_aa: CASSGPRGRNSNQPQHF
cdr3_nt: TGTGCCAGCAGCGGGCCCAGGGGAAGAAATAGCAATCAGCCCCAGCATTTT

v_call: TRBV24-1
d_call: TRBD1
clone_size: NA
j_call: TRBJ1-2
cdr3_aa: CALSTGAGYTF
cdr3_nt: TGTGCCTTATCAACAGGGGCTGGCTACACCTTC

v_call: TRBV28
d_call: NA
clone_size: NA
j_call: TRBJ2-5
cdr3_aa: CASSSHLPQGYPQETQYF
cdr3_nt: TGTGCCAGCAGTTCCCATCTTCCACAGGGATACCCTCAAGAGACCCAGTACTTC

v_call: TRBV11-2
d_call: NA
clone_size: NA
j_call: TRBJ2-7
cdr3_aa: CASSYGGALSYEQYF
cdr3_nt: TGTGCCAGCAGCTATGGGGGGGCGCTTTCCTACGAGCAGTACTTC

v_call: TRBV30
d_call: NA
clone_size: NA
j_call: TRBJ2-7
cdr3_aa: CAGSGPPYEQYF
cdr3_nt: TGTGCCGGGTCTGGGCCCCCCTACGAGCAGTACTTC

v_call: TRBV5-1
d_call: TRBD1
clone_size: few
j_call: TRBJ2-1
cdr3_aa: CASSPGTGGNEQFF
cdr3_nt: TGCGCCAGCAGCCCCGGGACAGGGGGCAATGAGCAGTTCTTC

v_call: TRBV7-9
d_call: NA
clone_size: NA
j_call: TRBJ2-7
cdr3_aa: CASSRRGTAQYF
cdr3_nt: TGTGCCAGCAGCCGACGCGGGACAGCGCAGTACTTC

v_call: TRBV3-1/TRBV3-2
d_call: NA
clone_size: NA
j_call: TRBJ1-4
cdr3_aa: CASSQSWTKEKLFF
cdr3_nt: TGTGCCAGCAGCCAATCGTGGACTAAAGAAAAACTGTTTTTT

v_call: TRBV6-6
d_call: NA
clone_size: NA
j_call: TRBJ1-2
cdr3_aa: CASSPEVAGGYTF
cdr3_nt: TGTGCCAGCAGCCCGGAGGTAGCTGGTGGCTACACCTTC

v_call: TRBV6-6
d_call: TRBD2
clone_size: NA
j_call: TRBJ2-2
cdr3_aa: CASGNSGRNTGELFF
cdr3_nt: TGTGCCAGCGGAAATAGCGGGAGAAACACCGGGGAGCTGTTTTTT

v_call: TRBV12-3/TRBV12-4
d_call: NA
clone_size: NA
j_call: TRBJ1-2
cdr3_aa: CASRDGAYGYTF
cdr3_nt: TGTGCCAGCAGGGATGGAGCCTATGGCTACACCTTC

v_call: TRBV28
d_call: TRBD1
clone_size: NA
j_call: TRBJ1-5
cdr3_aa: CASSFLPGQGINQPQHF
cdr3_nt: TGTGCCAGCAGTTTCCTTCCGGGACAGGGGATCAATCAGCCCCAGCATTTT

v_call: TRBV24-1
d_call: TRBD2
clone_size: NA
j_call: TRBJ2-2
cdr3_aa: CATSDPLWDSGRPGELFF
cdr3_nt: TGTGCCACCAGTGATCCCTTATGGGATAGCGGGAGACCCGGGGAGCTGTTTTTT

v_call: TRBV27
d_call: NA
clone_size: few
j_call: TRBJ2-7
cdr3_aa: CASGLGGTYEQYF
cdr3_nt: TGTGCCAGCGGGCTGGGGGGAACCTACGAGCAGTACTTC

v_call: TRBV6-5
d_call: TRBD1
clone_size: NA
j_call: TRBJ1-3
cdr3_aa: CASSAGTASGNTIYF
cdr3_nt: TGTGCCAGCAGCGCCGGGACAGCCTCTGGAAACACCATATATTTT

v_call: TRBV9
d_call: TRBD2
clone_size: NA
j_call: TRBJ2-7
cdr3_aa: CASSVGGSGGYEQYF
cdr3_nt: TGTGCCAGCAGCGTAGGAGGTAGCGGGGGCTACGAGCAGTACTTC

v_call: TRBV4-1
d_call: TRBD2
clone_size: NA
j_call: TRBJ2-2
cdr3_aa: CASSRTSGRDTGELFF
cdr3_nt: TGCGCCAGCAGCCGAACTAGCGGGAGAGATACCGGGGAGCTGTTTTTT

v_call: TRBV24-1
d_call: NA
clone_size: NA
j_call: TRBJ1-5
cdr3_aa: CATSRSGNQPQHF
cdr3_nt: TGTGCCACCAGCCGGTCGGGCAATCAGCCCCAGCATTTT

v_call: TRBV6-5
d_call: NA
clone_size: NA
j_call: TRBJ2-7
cdr3_aa: CASSYDTYEQYF
cdr3_nt: TGTGCCAGCAGTTATGACACCTACGAGCAGTACTTC

v_call: TRBV10-1
d_call: TRBD2
clone_size: NA
j_call: TRBJ2-3
cdr3_aa: CASSESILAGKDTQYF
cdr3_nt: TGCGCCAGCAGTGAGTCGATACTAGCGGGAAAAGATACGCAGTATTTT

v_call: TRBV2
d_call: TRBD1
clone_size: NA
j_call: TRBJ1-2
cdr3_aa: CASSEARTGHGYTF
cdr3_nt: TGTGCCAGCAGTGAAGCGAGGACAGGGCATGGCTACACCTTC

v_call: TRBV30
d_call: TRBD2
clone_size: NA
j_call: TRBJ2-1
cdr3_aa: CAWSVSGTSPEQFF
cdr3_nt: TGTGCCTGGAGTGTCTCCGGGACTAGCCCTGAGCAGTTCTTC

v_call: TRBV7-9
d_call: TRBD1
clone_size: NA
j_call: TRBJ1-1
cdr3_aa: CASSLTGAEAFF
cdr3_nt: TGTGCCAGCAGCTTGACAGGGGCTGAAGCTTTCTTT

v_call: TRBV6-5
d_call: NA
clone_size: NA
j_call: TRBJ2-7
cdr3_aa: CASSTPRLNSYEQYF
cdr3_nt: TGTGCCAGCAGCACGCCAAGACTAAACTCCTACGAGCAGTACTTC

v_call: TRBV7-9
d_call: NA
clone_size: NA
j_call: TRBJ2-3
cdr3_aa: CASSLERSTDTQYF
cdr3_nt: TGTGCCAGCAGCTTAGAACGGAGCACAGATACGCAGTATTTT

v_call: TRBV14
d_call: TRBD2
clone_size: NA
j_call: TRBJ2-1
cdr3_aa: CASSQELGGGNEQFF
cdr3_nt: TGTGCCAGCAGCCAAGAACTCGGGGGGGGCAATGAGCAGTTCTTC

v_call: TRBV28
d_call: NA
clone_size: NA
j_call: TRBJ2-5
cdr3_aa: CASSSLAVMGTQYF
cdr3_nt: TGTGCCAGCAGTTCGTTAGCCGTTATGGGGACCCAGTACTTC

v_call: TRBV5-4
d_call: TRBD1
clone_size: NA
j_call: TRBJ2-7
cdr3_aa: CASTLPGTGLREQYF
cdr3_nt: TGTGCCAGCACTCTTCCAGGGACAGGCCTCCGCGAGCAGTACTTC

v_call: TRBV4-3
d_call: NA
clone_size: NA
j_call: TRBJ1-6
cdr3_aa: CASSQADRSSPLHF
cdr3_nt: TGCGCCAGCAGCCAAGCAGACAGGAGTTCACCCCTCCACTTT

v_call: TRBV6-5
d_call: TRBD2
clone_size: NA
j_call: TRBJ2-7
cdr3_aa: CASRRGSSYEQYF
cdr3_nt: TGTGCCAGCCGGCGGGGGAGCTCCTACGAGCAGTACTTC

v_call: TRBV18
d_call: NA
clone_size: NA
j_call: TRBJ1-5
cdr3_aa: CASSRSRVGNQPQHF
cdr3_nt: TGTGCCAGCTCTCGGTCCCGAGTGGGCAATCAGCCCCAGCATTTT

v_call: TRBV24-1
d_call: TRBD1
clone_size: once
j_call: TRBJ1-1
cdr3_aa: CATVGQGNTEAFF
cdr3_nt: TGTGCCACTGTCGGACAGGGGAACACTGAAGCTTTCTTT

v_call: TRBV6-6
d_call: NA
clone_size: few
j_call: TRBJ2-3
cdr3_aa: CASSPGADTQYF
cdr3_nt: TGTGCCAGCAGTCCGGGGGCAGATACGCAGTATTTT

v_call: TRBV27
d_call: NA
clone_size: once
j_call: TRBJ1-5
cdr3_aa: CATQQGDNQPQHF
cdr3_nt: TGTGCCACACAACAGGGCGACAATCAGCCCCAGCATTTT

v_call: TRBV27
d_call: NA
clone_size: NA
j_call: TRBJ2-7
cdr3_aa: CASSSDTTSSYEQYF
cdr3_nt: TGTGCCAGCAGCTCGGACACCACCAGCTCCTACGAGCAGTACTTC

v_call: TRBV15
d_call: TRBD2
clone_size: NA
j_call: TRBJ2-2
cdr3_aa: CATSSTSGRVGGELFF
cdr3_nt: TGTGCCACCAGCAGCACTAGCGGGAGGGTTGGTGGGGAGCTGTTTTTT

v_call: TRBV5-4
d_call: NA
clone_size: NA
j_call: TRBJ1-2
cdr3_aa: CASSLFRREGSGYTF
cdr3_nt: TGTGCCAGCAGCTTATTTCGCCGCGAAGGGAGTGGCTACACCTTC

v_call: TRBV7-2
d_call: TRBD1
clone_size: NA
j_call: TRBJ1-4
cdr3_aa: CASSLSTGGREKLFF
cdr3_nt: TGTGCCAGCAGCTTATCGACAGGGGGCAGAGAAAAACTGTTTTTT

v_call: TRBV9
d_call: TRBD1
clone_size: NA
j_call: TRBJ2-7
cdr3_aa: CASSVGVRGLNEQYF
cdr3_nt: TGTGCCAGCAGCGTAGGGGTCAGGGGGTTGAACGAGCAGTACTTC

v_call: TRBV7-6
d_call: NA
clone_size: NA
j_call: TRBJ2-5
cdr3_aa: CASAWTPESKETQYF
cdr3_nt: TGTGCCAGCGCCTGGACTCCCGAATCAAAAGAGACCCAGTACTTC

v_call: TRBV5-4
d_call: TRBD1
clone_size: NA
j_call: TRBJ2-2
cdr3_aa: CASSPTGGFGTGELFF
cdr3_nt: TGTGCCAGCAGCCCGACAGGGGGCTTTGGCACCGGGGAGCTGTTTTTT